One sample yielded the 14 T cell receptor beta chains listed below, sequenced in a study of T cell responses to AZD1222 COVID-19 vaccine. TCRdb's table, derived via immunoSEQ multiplex PCR, lists solely in-frame clones and lacks some. This sample carries 150,000 to 200,000 clones, approximately 90% of them seen once, and the ten largest clones take 4% to 4.5%. The sample here was peripheral blood, taken 28 days after the second AZD1222 dose. Source of these receptors: an adult who received the AZD1222 COVID-19 vaccine.

This chain links TRBV29-1 with TRBJ1-4, with 12 bases identical to TRBD1. The germline CDR1 and CDR2 sequences are SQVTM and ANQGSEA. Unmatched junction bases numbered 10, after V lost 6 bases and J lost 5 bases. CDR3 size: 16 residues. CDR3 DNA sequence: TGCAGCGTCGCCGGGACAGGGGGCTTAATAAATGAAAAACTGTTTTTT. Translation gives CSVAGTGGLINEKLFF.

The chain couples TRBV6-5 to TRBJ1-1; maybe TRBD1 (5 bases). Germline V gene sequence: CDR1 MNHEY, CDR2 SVGAGI. The CDR3 is 13 amino acids. Deletions cut 7 bases from V and 7 bases from J, with 16 bases between. DNA of the CDR3: TGTGCCAGCACCCAGGGACTGGCTCTTGAAGCTTTCTTT. Residues: CASTQGLALEAFF.

CDR3: CASSQDSRAANSPLHF. Here the CDR3 DNA reads TGCGCCAGCAGCCAAGATTCTCGGGCAGCTAATTCACCCCTCCACTTT. The V call is TRBV4-3, the J call TRBJ1-6; no clear D. CDR3 length: 16 residues. The V end lost 0 bases, the J end lost 6 bases, and 12 bases lay between the germline ends. Germline V CDR1 and CDR2: LGHNA, YSLEER.

J is TRBJ1-1 and V is TRBV4-2, with TRBD1 identical over 10 bases. The CDR3 loop spans 15 amino acids. J gave up 4 bases and V 1 base, and 3 bases lay outside the gene matches. Germline loops: CDR1 LGHNA, CDR2 YNFKEQ. The CDR3 reads CASSQGTGGGTEAFF. The DNA for the CDR3 is TGTGCCAGCAGCCAAGGGACAGGGGGGGGCACTGAAGCTTTCTTT.

V is TRBV3-1 (or the pseudogene TRBV3-2) and J is TRBJ2-5; 9 nucleotides agree with TRBD2. Per the germline V gene, CDR1 is LGHDT and CDR2 is YNNKEL (reference sequence). The V and J ends lost 5 bases and 0 bases, in that order; junction bases with no gene match: 4. The CDR3 length is 15 residues. In DNA form, the CDR3 reads TGTGCCAGCAGCAAAGCGGGGGGCAACCAAGAGACCCAGTACTTC. Protein sequence: CASSKAGGNQETQYF.

The V gene is TRBV15, the J gene TRBJ2-5; D ambiguous. Germline V gives CDR1 LNHNV, CDR2 YYDKDF (reference sequence). There are 12 residues in the CDR3. V was shortened by 0 bases and J by 4 bases, with 3 bases between the two germline ends. This CDR3 is CATSRDRETQYF. CDR3 coding DNA: TGTGCCACCAGCAGAGATAGAGAGACCCAGTACTTC.

This clone was seen a few times. The chain has TRBV19 and TRBJ1-5, with D possibly being TRBD1 (6 bases). CDR3 length: 15 amino acids. Trimming took 5 bases from V and 5 from J, leaving 16 bases between them. CDR1 and CDR2 (germline): LNHDA, SQIVND (reference sequence). In nucleotides, the CDR3 is TGTGCCAGTAGTTGGGGGGCCCCCATGCATCAGCCCCAGCATTTT. Translated: CASSWGAPMHQPQHF. Full variable domain (remainder filled in from reference TRBV19 and TRBJ1-5): DGGITQSPKYLFRKEGQNVTLSCEQNLNHDAMYWYRQDPGQGLRLIYYSQIVNDFQKGDIAEGYSVSREKKESFPLTVTSAQKNPTAFYLCASSWGAPMHQPQHFGDGTRLSIL.

The chain combines TRBV30 with TRBJ2-7; 7 nucleotides match TRBD1. The CDR3 has 14 residues. V lost 7 bases, J lost 1 base, and 10 bases stayed unmatched. Germline V gene data show CDR1 as GTSNPN and CDR2 as SVGIG (reference sequence). The CDR3 DNA sequence: TGTGCCTACGGACGAGGGGGCACTTCCTACGAGCAGTACTTC. Translating it yields CAYGRGGTSYEQYF.

The rearrangement uses TRBV3-1 (or the pseudogene TRBV3-2) and TRBJ1-2; D gene unclear. Germline CDR1 is LGHDT and CDR2 is YNNKEL (reference sequence). The CDR3 is 14 residues long. Trimming pared 0 bases from V and 5 bases from J, leaving 10 bases between. In DNA form, the CDR3 reads TGTGCCAGCAGCCAAGATGAACCTCCTTATGGCTACACCTTC. Translating gives CASSQDEPPYGYTF.

To note about this clone: This same CDR3 is encoded by further DNA sequences in the sample. The genes are TRBV7-9 and TRBJ1-2; a possible D gene is TRBD1 (5 bases). From germline, CDR1 is SEHNR and CDR2 FQNEAQ (reference sequence). Trimming stripped 1 base from V and 6 bases from J, with 6 bases between. CDR3 length equals 12 residues. Written as DNA, the CDR3 is TGTGCCAGCAGCTTAGGGGGGGATGGCTACACCTTC. Its translation is CASSLGGDGYTF.

V is TRBV6-2 or TRBV6-3 and J is TRBJ2-7, with 9 bases that match TRBD1. V was pared by 2 bases and J by 3 bases, with 2 bases of the junction left unmatched. This CDR3 contains 14 residues. Germline V gene sequence: CDR1 MNHEY, CDR2 SVGEGT. The CDR3 here is CASSYPGQGYEQYF. CDR3 DNA sequence: TGTGCCAGCAGTTACCCGGGACAGGGCTACGAGCAGTACTTC.

The rearrangement links TRBV2 to TRBJ1-1, with no clear D. The CDR3 spans 12 residues. V was cut by 6 bases and J by 5 bases, with 10 bases left in between. Germline loops: CDR1 SNHLY, CDR2 FYNNEI. The CDR3 bases are TGTGCCAGCAGGCTGGTAGGGACTGAAGCTTTCTTT. Amino acids: CASRLVGTEAFF. Full variable domain (outside the CDR3, taken from reference TRBV2 and TRBJ1-1): EPEVTQTPSHQVTQMGQEVILRCVPISNHLYFYWYRQILGQKVEFLVSFYNNEISEKSEIFDDQFSVERPDGSNFTLKIRSTKLEDSAMYFCASRLVGTEAFFGQGTRLTVV.

This clone is a singleton in its sample. J is TRBJ1-1 and V is TRBV6-4; TRBD1 is a possible D gene (5 bases). V gave up 4 bases and J gave up 3 bases, with 9 bases separating them. Per the germline V gene, CDR1 is MRHNA and CDR2 is SNTAGT. This CDR3 region has 13 residues. CDR3: CASSADSYTEAFF. The CDR3 coding sequence is TGTGCCAGCAGTGCCGACAGTTACACTGAAGCTTTCTTT.

This clone showed up just a few times. The chain couples TRBV30 to TRBJ2-2; D perhaps matches TRBD2 (5 bases). The CDR3 is made up of 15 amino acids. V was trimmed by 3 bases and J by 0 bases, leaving 11 bases between them. CDR1 and CDR2 (germline): GTSNPN, SVGIG (reference sequence). In nucleotides, the CDR3 is TGTGCCTGGAGATTCGGGATTGCGAACACCGGGGAGCTGTTTTTT. Amino acids: CAWRFGIANTGELFF.